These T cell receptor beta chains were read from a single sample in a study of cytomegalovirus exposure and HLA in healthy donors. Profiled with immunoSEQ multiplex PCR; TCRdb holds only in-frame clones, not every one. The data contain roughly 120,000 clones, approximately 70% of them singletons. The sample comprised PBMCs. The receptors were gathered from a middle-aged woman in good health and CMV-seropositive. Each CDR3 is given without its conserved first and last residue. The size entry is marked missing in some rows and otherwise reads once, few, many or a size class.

ASRLDRFPGNTIY - 13 TRBJ1-3 TRBV28
ASSVSGGMYEQY - 12 TRBJ2-7 TRBV6-1
ASSSGLQNTGELF few 13 TRBJ2-2 TRBV18
ASSRRRPNTEAF few 12 TRBJ1-1 TRBV6-7
ASSLSGGGRGGQF - 13 TRBJ2-1 TRBV7-3
ASSALETGELF - 11 TRBJ2-2 TRBV6-5
ASSSRGEGYEQY many 12 TRBJ2-7 TRBV5-6
ASSPGTGTGVNTEAF few 15 TRBJ1-1 TRBV4-1
ASSQGRADLYTDTQY once 15 TRBJ2-3 TRBV4-2
ASSFRGGETQY - 11 TRBJ2-5 TRBV28
ASSLGDRHDYGYT few 13 TRBJ1-2 TRBV7-6
ASSLGAEKLF - 10 TRBJ1-4 TRBV7-6
ASSPLGIRGIADGYT - 15 TRBJ1-2 TRBV27
ASSRGRGPNEQF - 12 TRBJ2-1 TRBV9
ASSPGLDGTQY - 11 TRBJ2-3 TRBV5-1
ASAPRGSLSYEQY - 13 TRBJ2-7 TRBV6-1
ASSLAGGRTQY - 11 TRBJ2-5 TRBV27
ASSVNRLANEQF few 12 TRBJ2-1 TRBV9
ASSAEAGSGSGNTIY - 15 TRBJ1-3 TRBV9
ASSFGLAEAKNIQY few 14 TRBJ2-4 TRBV6-6
ASSAGTGLRSDNEQF few 15 TRBJ2-1 TRBV6-1
ASSFWDRGFDEQF - 13 TRBJ2-1 TRBV5-5
ASSARRDQPQH once 11 TRBJ1-5 TRBV14
ASSVSTGIGETQY few 13 TRBJ2-5 TRBV9
ASSVNREAF - 9 TRBJ1-1 TRBV7-9
ASSPPVGVGGPSYEQY - 16 TRBJ2-7 TRBV18
ATSRDHSGANVLT - 13 TRBJ2-6 TRBV15
ASRDGTGVNEQF - 12 TRBJ2-1 TRBV27
ASSPRLVSETQY - 12 TRBJ2-5 TRBV28
ASSIRFTGTQSYEQY - 15 TRBJ2-7 TRBV19
ASSFGGLAGGSEQF - 14 TRBJ2-1 TRBV28
ASSLELRQDNTGELF - 15 TRBJ2-2 TRBV5-4
ATSRDRSASGSYEQY - 15 TRBJ2-7 TRBV15
ASSPRGSSYEQY once 12 TRBJ2-7 TRBV7-8
ASSQVLNYGYT once 11 TRBJ1-2 TRBV4-2
ASSIGREGPTDTQY few 14 TRBJ2-3 TRBV7-3
ASSLGGGSEKLF few 12 TRBJ1-4 TRBV5-1
ASRPGGLPRETEAL once 14 TRBJ1-1 TRBV28
ASNFKVRVSQETQY - 14 TRBJ2-5 TRBV28
ASSPSVSTDTQY - 12 TRBJ2-3 TRBV18
ASGKGLGTEAF - 11 TRBJ1-1 TRBV11-3
ASSLRRGVTQY once 11 TRBJ2-5 TRBV7-2